A single sample gave rise to the 17 T cell receptor beta chains below, sequenced in a study of CD8 T cells in ankylosing spondylitis. TCRdb redid the calling of the 5' RACE reads with MiXCR, one entry per CDR3 protein. The sample consists of fewer than 200,000 distinct CDR3 sequences, 18% of them appearing once. Material: blood, either unsorted or a sorted T cell fraction (not recorded which). These receptors all come from a male donor aged 10 to 35 with ankylosing spondylitis or in good health (not recorded which).

Ten or more counts support this clonotype. This chain links TRBV5-1 with TRBJ1-4; tentatively, D is TRBD1 (6 bases). The germline V gene has CDR1 SGHRS and CDR2 YFSETQ. The CDR3 has 13 residues. With 3 bases removed from V and 6 bases from J, the gap between germline ends came to 9 bases. The CDR3 protein is CASSSWTDEKLFF. CDR3 bases: TGCGCCAGCAGCTCGTGGACAGATGAAAAACTGTTTTTT.

CDR3 in amino acids: CASLGGYTEAFF. The CDR3 DNA follows: TGTGCCAGTCTGGGGGGGTACACTGAAGCTTTCTTT. The chain uses TRBV7-9 and TRBJ1-1, with a tentative D call TRBD1 (5 bases). The CDR3 covers 12 residues. Trimming pared 9 bases from V and 3 bases from J, leaving 11 bases between. Germline values: CDR1 SEHNR, CDR2 FQNEAQ (reference sequence).

In this sample, this clonotype turned up many times. The V call is TRBV29-1, the J call TRBJ2-1, with a weak D call TRBD2 (6 bases). Germline-derived CDR1 and CDR2 are SQVTM and ANQGSEA. The V end lost 2 bases, the J end lost 7 bases, and 21 bases lay between the germline ends. The CDR3 length is 16 residues. CDR3 nucleotides: TGCAGCGTTGAAATGGTTGGCGGACATGGGGGGAATGAGCAGTTCTTC. Protein: CSVEMVGGHGGNEQFF.

This clonotype was observed at least ten times. This sequence joins TRBV6-6 and TRBJ2-5; TRBD2 aligns across 11 bases. Germline lookup yields CDR1 MNHNY and CDR2 SVGAGI (reference sequence). The CDR3 runs to 15 residues. Trimming at V came to 8 bases and at J to 4 bases, leaving 9 bases not matched to a gene. The CDR3 region is CASLPGLAGRETQYF. In DNA form, the CDR3 reads TGTGCCAGCCTCCCAGGACTAGCGGGTCGAGAGACCCAGTACTTC.

The chain recombines TRBV2 with TRBJ2-1; D is unresolved. This CDR3 is 12 amino acids long. With 2 bases removed from V and 5 bases from J, the gap between germline ends came to 4 bases. Per the germline V gene, CDR1 is SNHLY and CDR2 is FYNNEI. The CDR3 DNA follows: TGTGCCAGCAGTGAACGAAACAATGAGCAGTTCTTC. This codes for CASSERNNEQFF.

This clonotype has at least ten counts. The chain joins TRBV27 to TRBJ2-1; 7 bases are a match to TRBD2. The length of the CDR3 is 12 residues. Germline V lookup: CDR1 MNHEY, CDR2 SMNVEV (reference sequence). J lost 9 bases, V lost 9 bases, and 8 bases had no gene match. CDR3 nucleotides: TGTGCCAGTTTCGATCCGGGGGGTGAGCAGTTCTTC. Amino acid sequence: CASFDPGGEQFF.

The V and J genes are TRBV19 and TRBJ2-1; 12 bases line up with TRBD1. The CDR3 totals 15 residues. The germline V gene encodes CDR1 LNHDA and CDR2 SQIVND (reference sequence). V dropped 9 bases and J dropped 3; count of bases not matched to a gene: 6. As DNA, the CDR3 is TGTGCCAGCGAAGGGACAGGGGGCGTCTACAATGAGCAGTTCTTC. Amino acid sequence: CASEGTGGVYNEQFF.

This clonotype was seen ten or more times. The chain couples TRBV11-2 to TRBJ2-7; D uncertain. From germline, CDR1 is SGHAT and CDR2 FQNNGV. The CDR3 runs 14 residues. The ends were cut back, 5 bases at V and 4 bases at J, with 15 bases in the middle. The CDR3 spells CASSPGGIGYEQYV. DNA for the CDR3: TGTGCCAGCAGCCCAGGTGGGATTGGATACGAGCAGTACGTC.

The chain carries TRBV20-1 and TRBJ2-5; D ambiguous. V was shortened by 1 base and J by 1 base, with 10 bases between the two germline ends. The CDR3 runs to 14 residues. Germline loops: CDR1 DFQATT, CDR2 SNEGSKA (reference sequence). In DNA, the CDR3 is TGCAGTGCTAGAGGTGCACAAAGCCAAGAGACCCAGTACTTC. As protein: CSARGAQSQETQYF.

This clonotype was detected many times. This sequence joins TRBV20-1 and TRBJ1-1, with unresolved D. This CDR3 has 13 amino acids. Trimming stripped 3 bases from V and 1 base from J, with 9 bases between. Germline lookup yields CDR1 DFQATT and CDR2 SNEGSKA (reference sequence). The CDR3 nucleotides read TGCAGTGCTAGGTCTATGGCGAACACTGAAGCTTTCTTT. Its translation: CSARSMANTEAFF.

This clonotype was counted many times. The J gene is TRBJ2-4, the V gene TRBV20-1; possible D gene TRBD2, 5 bases. Per germline, CDR1 DFQATT and CDR2 SNEGSKA (reference sequence). Between the trimmed V and J ends, which lost 6 bases and 2 bases, there was a span of 17 bases. The CDR3 is 15 amino acids. As DNA, the CDR3 is TGCAGTGCAAGGTCGGTGGTCGGGACCAAAAACATTCAGTACTTC. Translated, it gives CSARSVVGTKNIQYF.

J is TRBJ2-7 and V is TRBV3-1; the D gene is possibly TRBD1 (5 bases). The V end was cut by 8 bases, the J end by 0 bases, with 14 bases between. Germline V gives CDR1 LGHDT, CDR2 YNNKEL (reference sequence). The CDR3 is 14 amino acids. The CDR3 sequence is CASAWRQNSYEQYF. Here the CDR3 DNA reads TGTGCCAGCGCATGGCGACAGAACTCCTACGAGCAGTACTTC.

This clonotype has a count of ten or more. The chain carries TRBV10-3 and TRBJ2-7; TRBD1 matches at 8 bases. The V gene's germline CDR1 is ENHRY and CDR2 SYGVKD. Unmatched junction bases numbered 9, after V lost 8 bases and J lost 6 bases. This CDR3 comprises 13 residues. CDR3 coding DNA: TGTGCCATCGGGGGAACAGGGGGTAGCGAGCAGTACGTC. Its protein is CAIGGTGGSEQYV.

This clonotype has a count of ten or more. The chain couples TRBV7-6 to TRBJ2-1; no clear D. CDR3 size: 16 residues. Germline V gene lookup returns CDR1 SGHVS and CDR2 FNYEAQ. Between the trimmed V and J ends, which lost 0 bases and 8 bases, there was a span of 17 bases. For the CDR3, the DNA is TGTGCCAGCAGCTTAGCTGTAGAAGCCCCCGTCCATGAGCAGTTCTTC. Its protein product is CASSLAVEAPVHEQFF.

This clonotype was observed many times. The chain employs TRBV24-1 and TRBJ1-1, with 7 bases aligning to TRBD1. V lost 2 bases to trimming and J lost 10 bases; unmatched junction nucleotides: 9. Germline V gene sequence: CDR1 KGHDR, CDR2 SFDVKD. CDR3 length: 14 amino acids. CDR3 coding DNA: TGTGCCACCAGTGATTCTATTACAGGGGAATCAGCTTTCTTT. Its translation: CATSDSITGESAFF.

This clonotype was seen many times. V and J are TRBV20-1 and TRBJ2-3; 12 bases align to TRBD1. J was trimmed by 4 bases and V by 3 bases; bases with no gene match: 17. This CDR3 is built from 19 residues. Germline values: CDR1 DFQATT, CDR2 SNEGSKA (reference sequence). CDR3 sequence (DNA): TGCAGTGCTAGGAGTTTCAGGGGGACAGGGGGCGCCGGAGCAGATACGCAGTATTTT. It codes for CSARSFRGTGGAGADTQYF.

This clonotype was counted ten times or more. V usage is TRBV7-2 and J usage is TRBJ2-7, with 8 nucleotides matching TRBD1. Germline CDR1 and CDR2: SGHTA and FQGNSA. V gave up 2 bases and J gave up 2 bases; unmatched junction bases: 5. The CDR3 totals 15 residues. In nucleotides, the CDR3 is TGTGCCAGCAGCTTACGAAGGACAGGGACCTACGAGCAGTACTTC. This codes for CASSLRRTGTYEQYF.